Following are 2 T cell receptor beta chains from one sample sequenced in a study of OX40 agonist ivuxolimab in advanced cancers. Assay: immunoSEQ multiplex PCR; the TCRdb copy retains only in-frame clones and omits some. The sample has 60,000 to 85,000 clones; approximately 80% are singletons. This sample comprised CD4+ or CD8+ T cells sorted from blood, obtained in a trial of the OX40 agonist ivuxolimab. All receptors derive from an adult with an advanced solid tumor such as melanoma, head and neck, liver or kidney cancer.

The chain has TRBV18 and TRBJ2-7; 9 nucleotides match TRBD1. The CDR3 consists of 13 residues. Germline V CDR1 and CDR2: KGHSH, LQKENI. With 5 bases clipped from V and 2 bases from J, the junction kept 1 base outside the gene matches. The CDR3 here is CASSRDRAYEQYF. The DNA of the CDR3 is TGTGCCAGCTCAAGGGACAGGGCCTACGAGCAGTACTTC.

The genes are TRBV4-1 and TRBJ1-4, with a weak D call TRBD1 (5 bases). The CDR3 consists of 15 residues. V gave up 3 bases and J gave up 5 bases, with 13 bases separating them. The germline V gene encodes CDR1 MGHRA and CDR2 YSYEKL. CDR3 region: CASSQTGTGNEKLFF. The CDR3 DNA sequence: TGCGCCAGCAGCCAGACCGGGACGGGGAATGAAAAACTGTTTTTT.